This T cell receptor beta chain was found in a study of T cells in Graves' hyperthyroidism and ophthalmopathy. Amplified regions were TCR beta CDR3 sequences from RNA transcripts. HTBI primers were employed in a first-round RT-PCR of the TCR CDR3. TCRdb re-called the multiplex PCR reads through MiXCR, storing one row per CDR3 protein. In the table there are roughly 500,000 distinct CDR3 sequences, approximately 49% of which are singletons. To note about this clonotype: The antigen is unknown.

The CDR3 runs to 13 residues. Trimming at V came to 8 bases and at J to 3 bases, leaving 9 bases not matched to a gene. Germline V gene data show CDR1 as SQVTM and CDR2 as ANQGSEA. General study points: A model of 13 V-J pairs discriminated ophthalmopathy from stable hyperthyroidism.

The TCR sequence derives from an adult woman with Graves' disease, either hyperthyroidism or ophthalmopathy (not recorded which). V gene TRBV29-1 combines with J gene TRBJ1-2, with 7 bases matching TRBD1. Input material: peripheral blood or thyroid tissue (not recorded which). This CDR3 is CSSTHRGHYGYTF. The DNA of the CDR3 is TGCAGCAGTACCCACAGGGGTCACTATGGCTACACCTTC.